The rows below give T cell receptor beta chains drawn from one sample of a study of Ad26.COV2.S vaccination and SARS-CoV-2 variants. Profiled with immunoSEQ multiplex PCR; TCRdb holds only in-frame clones, not every one. There are about 350,000 clones in the sample; roughly 90% occur only once, and 6.4% lies in the top ten. The sequenced sample was peripheral blood, obtained in a trial of Ad26.COV2.S vaccine versus placebo. The receptor set was obtained from a person between 18 and 65 years old who received the Ad26.COV2.S COVID-19 vaccine or a placebo. CDR3s include the opening cysteine and the closing phenylalanine or tryptophan. The order of the fields is V gene, clone size, J gene, D gene, CDR3 protein, CDR3 DNA. D genes are given only for firm matches. Clone size appears in some rows only: once, few, many, or a class for an expanded clone.

v_call: TRBV11-1; clone_size: few; j_call: TRBJ2-7; d_call: NA; cdr3_aa: CASSLLGHSYEQYF; cdr3_nt: TGTGCCAGCAGCTTACTGGGACATTCCTACGAGCAGTACTTC
v_call: TRBV29-1; clone_size: NA; j_call: TRBJ1-1; d_call: TRBD1; cdr3_aa: CSVATGERTEAFF; cdr3_nt: TGCAGCGTAGCGACAGGGGAGAGGACTGAAGCTTTCTTT
v_call: TRBV9; clone_size: NA; j_call: TRBJ2-1; d_call: TRBD1; cdr3_aa: CASSAGQGMDNEQFF; cdr3_nt: TGTGCCAGCAGCGCTGGACAGGGGATGGACAATGAGCAGTTCTTC
v_call: TRBV5-5; clone_size: once; j_call: TRBJ1-5; d_call: NA; cdr3_aa: CASSLDTYQPQHF; cdr3_nt: TGTGCCAGCAGCCTGGACACTTATCAGCCCCAGCATTTT
v_call: TRBV5-4; clone_size: once; j_call: TRBJ1-2; d_call: TRBD1; cdr3_aa: CASSLGKDRAYGYTF; cdr3_nt: TGTGCCAGCAGCTTGGGGAAGGACAGGGCCTATGGCTACACCTTC
v_call: TRBV30; clone_size: NA; j_call: TRBJ1-1; d_call: NA; cdr3_aa: CAWSAGRISTEAFF; cdr3_nt: TGTGCCTGGAGTGCGGGACGGATATCCACTGAAGCTTTCTTT
v_call: TRBV30; clone_size: NA; j_call: TRBJ1-3; d_call: NA; cdr3_aa: CAWSVGAGRNTIYF; cdr3_nt: TGTGCCTGGAGTGTTGGGGCAGGGAGAAACACCATATATTTT
v_call: TRBV6-2/TRBV6-3; clone_size: NA; j_call: TRBJ2-1; d_call: NA; cdr3_aa: CASSLLARVGNEQFF; cdr3_nt: TGTGCCAGCAGTTTGCTAGCTAGGGTGGGGAATGAGCAGTTCTTC
v_call: TRBV3-1/TRBV3-2; clone_size: NA; j_call: TRBJ2-1; d_call: TRBD2; cdr3_aa: CASSQDPSGGYNEQFF; cdr3_nt: TGTGCCAGCAGCCAAGATCCCAGCGGGGGATACAATGAGCAGTTCTTC
v_call: TRBV4-3; clone_size: few; j_call: TRBJ2-1; d_call: NA; cdr3_aa: CASSQIDGGILSHNEQFF; cdr3_nt: TGCGCCAGCAGCCAAATTGATGGGGGGATATTGTCGCACAATGAGCAGTTCTTC
v_call: TRBV5-4; clone_size: NA; j_call: TRBJ1-4; d_call: NA; cdr3_aa: CASSWGGRRSTNEKLFF; cdr3_nt: TGTGCCAGCAGCTGGGGGGGGCGGCGCTCAACTAATGAAAAACTGTTTTTT
v_call: TRBV30; clone_size: NA; j_call: TRBJ1-3; d_call: TRBD1; cdr3_aa: CAWSAGTAGNTIYF; cdr3_nt: TGTGCCTGGAGTGCCGGGACAGCTGGAAACACCATATATTTT
v_call: TRBV27; clone_size: NA; j_call: TRBJ2-1; d_call: NA; cdr3_aa: CASGNGYRYPGTHGPVRHNEQFF; cdr3_nt: TGTGCCAGCGGTAATGGTTATCGGTATCCGGGAACTCATGGACCCGTTCGACACAATGAGCAGTTCTTC